Each of the 27 T cell receptor beta chains below was sequenced from the same sample in a study of blood T cell repertoires in COVID-19. Libraries were prepared by immunoSEQ multiplex PCR; TCRdb keeps only in-frame clonotypes and omits some of them. The profile shows about 180,000 clones, roughly 85% of them singletons. Sequenced input: peripheral blood. All receptors derive from a woman in her 70s with acute or convalescent COVID-19.

The chain's CDR3 is CASSFGQGASEQYF. CDR3 bases: TGTGCCAGCAGCTTCGGGCAGGGTGCTTCGGAGCAGTACTTC. This chain joins TRBV7-2 and TRBJ2-7, with D possibly TRBD1 on 5 matching bases. Germline V gene lookup returns CDR1 SGHTA and CDR2 FQGNSA. The CDR3 spans 14 residues. The V end was cut by 3 bases, the J end by 7 bases, with 16 bases between.

This chain connects TRBV19 to TRBJ1-5; 9 positions match TRBD1. V shed 10 bases, J shed 3 bases, and the junction held 10 bases outside the gene matches. This CDR3 is 15 amino acids long. Germline V gene data show CDR1 as LNHDA and CDR2 as SQIVND (reference sequence). CDR3 nucleotides: TGTGCCACCAAAAGGGACAGGGAATACAATCAGCCCCAGCATTTT. Protein: CATKRDREYNQPQHF.

The rearrangement links TRBV13 to TRBJ2-1; 8 nucleotides match TRBD2. V lost 5 bases and J lost 7; bases outside the gene matches: 19. The CDR3 is 18 residues long. Germline V lookup: CDR1 PRHDT, CDR2 FYEKMQ (reference sequence). CDR3: CASSARLRLAGQLNEQFF. The CDR3, as DNA: TGTGCCAGCAGCGCGCGCCTCCGGTTAGCGGGACAACTAAATGAGCAGTTCTTC.

The chain recombines TRBV29-1 with TRBJ2-1, with 11 bases aligning to TRBD2. Per germline, CDR1 SQVTM and CDR2 ANQGSEA. Unmatched junction bases numbered 2, after V lost 1 base and J lost 6 bases. The CDR3 has 14 residues. Written as DNA, the CDR3 is TGCAGCGTTGAAGCGACTAGCGGGATCAATGAGCAGTTCTTC. It codes for CSVEATSGINEQFF.

This sequence joins TRBV19 and TRBJ1-2, with 8 positions matching TRBD1. Trimming removed 3 bases from V and 6 bases from J; junction bases left unmatched: 3. Germline assignment: CDR1 LNHDA and CDR2 SQIVND (reference sequence). This CDR3 contains 13 residues. This CDR3 is CASSIGTGDGYTF. CDR3 DNA: TGTGCCAGTAGTATTGGGACAGGAGATGGCTACACCTTC.

The gene calls are TRBV2 and TRBJ2-3, with 12 bases lining up with TRBD2. The CDR3 loop spans 15 amino acids. The junction had 6 bases not matched to a gene; V was cut back by 7 bases and J by 4 bases. Germline V gene sequence: CDR1 SNHLY, CDR2 FYNNEI. The CDR3 loop reads CASKRLAGVADTQYF. CDR3 DNA sequence: TGTGCCAGCAAAAGACTAGCGGGAGTAGCAGATACGCAGTATTTT.

This chain joins TRBV7-7 and TRBJ2-7, with TRBD2 matching 8 bases. Germline V lookup: CDR1 SSHAT, CDR2 FNYEAQ (reference sequence). The ends lost 4 bases at V and 5 bases at J; junction bases unmatched: 4. The length of the CDR3 is 13 residues. Here the CDR3 reads CASSWAGGDEQYF. The DNA for the CDR3 is TGTGCCAGCAGCTGGGCGGGGGGTGACGAGCAGTACTTC.

This clone was seen only once. This chain links TRBV19 with TRBJ2-5; maybe TRBD1 (7 bases). The CDR3 has 15 residues. The V end lost 3 bases, the J end lost 5 bases, and 16 bases lay between the germline ends. Germline V CDR1 and CDR2: LNHDA, SQIVND (reference sequence). The CDR3 reads CASSIITAGQETQYF. Written as DNA, the CDR3 is TGTGCCAGTAGTATTATCACGGCGGGACAGGAGACCCAGTACTTC.

The chain recombines TRBV12-3 or TRBV12-4 with TRBJ1-4; D ambiguous. The V end lost 3 bases, the J end lost 12 bases, and 14 bases lay between the germline ends. The CDR3 loop spans 13 amino acids. The CDR3 is CASSFRSRGELFF. CDR3 DNA sequence: TGTGCCAGCAGTTTCCGAAGTCGGGGAGAACTGTTTTTT.

The V gene is TRBV5-1, the J gene TRBJ2-2; 9 bases map to TRBD2. The J segment lost 5 bases and the V segment lost 4 bases, leaving 6 bases of the junction unmatched. Germline assignment: CDR1 SGHRS and CDR2 YFSETQ. CDR3 length: 15 amino acids. DNA of the CDR3: TGCGCCAGCAGCCCAGGGACTAGCTTAACCGGGGAGCTGTTTTTT. Residues: CASSPGTSLTGELFF.

The genes are TRBV27 and TRBJ1-6, with a weak D call TRBD1 (6 bases). The CDR3 is 17 amino acids. The V gene's germline CDR1 is MNHEY and CDR2 SMNVEV (reference sequence). Trimming cost V 1 base and J 4 bases, with 14 bases left between them. CDR3: CASSLFLTDRYNSPLHF. CDR3 nucleotide sequence: TGTGCCAGCAGTTTATTCCTAACGGACAGATATAATTCACCCCTCCACTTT.

This chain uses TRBV6-5 with TRBJ1-1; D unclear. Per germline, CDR1 MNHEY and CDR2 SVGAGI. The V gene lost 6 bases and the J gene lost 7 bases, with 9 bases spanning the gap. This CDR3 contains 11 residues. The CDR3 loop is CASSPLVEAFF. The CDR3 nucleotides are TGTGCCAGCAGCCCGTTAGTTGAAGCTTTCTTT.

Here the CDR3 reads CASSPIPGLAGTEQYF. The CDR3 nucleotides read TGTGCCAGCAGCCCGATTCCGGGACTAGCGGGAACCGAGCAGTACTTC. J is TRBJ2-7 and V is TRBV5-6; TRBD2 matches at 13 bases. CDR3 length equals 16 residues. CDR1 and CDR2 from the germline V gene are SGHDT and YYEEEE. J was trimmed by 6 bases and V by 4 bases; bases with no gene match: 10. Using reference TRBV5-6 and TRBJ2-7 for the parts outside the CDR3, the full variable domain is DAGVTQSPTHLIKTRGQQVTLRCSPKSGHDTVSWYQQALGQGPQFIFQYYEEEERQRGNFPDRFSGHQFPNYSSELNVNALLLGDSALYLCASSPIPGLAGTEQYFGPGTRLTVT.

The chain links TRBV12-3 or TRBV12-4 to TRBJ1-6; D remains ambiguous. V lost 3 bases and J 10 bases, leaving 10 bases between the germline ends. The CDR3 spans 13 residues. CDR3 nucleotide sequence: TGTGCCAGCAGTTTTGAAGGAGCCTCACCCCTCCACTTT. Translation gives CASSFEGASPLHF.

The rearrangement links TRBV21-1 to TRBJ1-5; the D call of TRBD1 is as the table states it, not checked on the DNA. TRBV21-1 is an annotated pseudogene. The CDR3 length is 17 residues. The chain's CDR3 is CASSTPGQGLGNQPQHF. The CDR3 DNA is TGTGCCAGCAGCACGCCGGGACAGGGGCTCGGCAATCAGCCCCAGCATTTT.

The rearrangement uses TRBV5-1 and TRBJ1-2; D is perhaps TRBD1 (6 bases). The germline CDR1 and CDR2 sequences are SGHRS and YFSETQ. V lost 5 bases, J lost 7 bases, and 15 bases lay in between. CDR3 length: 13 amino acids. CDR3 protein: CASRPGGQGGYTF. CDR3 nucleotides: TGCGCCAGCAGGCCGGGGGGACAAGGTGGCTACACCTTC. Full variable domain (rest looked up from reference TRBV5-1 and TRBJ1-2): KAGVTQTPRYLIKTRGQQVTLSCSPISGHRSVSWYQQTPGQGLQFLFEYFSETQRNKGNFPGRFSGRQFSNSRSEMNVSTLELGDSALYLCASRPGGQGGYTFGSGTRLTVV.

Regarding this clone: An end of the junction differs from the germline gene, which may be a read error. This sequence joins TRBV2 and TRBJ2-3; 12 bases align to TRBD2. CDR1 SNHLY and CDR2 FYNNEI come from the germline V gene. CDR3 length equals 16 residues. This CDR3 is CASREGLAGRGDTQYF. The CDR3 DNA sequence: TGTGCCAGCAGGGAAGGACTAGCGGGAAGGGGGGATACGCAGTATTTT.

This chain connects TRBV7-2 to TRBJ1-1; D remains unclear. This CDR3 region has 14 residues. The V end was cut by 2 bases, the J end by 0 bases, with 7 bases between. CDR1 is SGHTA, CDR2 FQGNSA, per germline. In DNA, the CDR3 is TGTGCCAGCAGCTTATATCAGGTGAACACTGAAGCTTTCTTT. Its protein is CASSLYQVNTEAFF. Variable domain in full (rest from reference TRBV7-2 and TRBJ1-1): GAGVSQSPSNKVTEKGKDVELRCDPISGHTALYWYRQSLGQGLEFLIYFQGNSAPDKSGLPSDRFSAERTGGSVSTLTIQRTQQEDSAVYLCASSLYQVNTEAFFGQGTRLTVV.

CDR3 loop: CASSDFRDYGYTF. CDR3 nucleotides: TGTGCCAGCAGTGATTTCAGGGACTATGGCTACACCTTC. The chain recombines TRBV2 with TRBJ1-2; D is possibly TRBD1 (5 bases). Trimming shortened V by 3 bases and J by 3 bases, and 8 bases separated the two germline ends. Germline-derived CDR1 and CDR2 are SNHLY and FYNNEI. This CDR3 spans 13 amino acids.

The gene calls are TRBV6-5 and TRBJ1-5; no clear D. The CDR3 contains 14 residues. Trimming pared 7 bases from V and 0 bases from J, leaving 10 bases between. Per the germline V gene, CDR1 is MNHEY and CDR2 is SVGAGI. For the CDR3, the DNA is TGTGCCAGCACGGAGTTGGATAGCAATCAGCCCCAGCATTTT. Translating gives CASTELDSNQPQHF.

This clone was seen once. The chain uses TRBV4-1 and TRBJ2-7, with no clear D. Germline V gene sequence: CDR1 MGHRA, CDR2 YSYEKL. V was clipped by 0 bases and J by 2 bases, with 11 bases between them. The CDR3 extends over 15 amino acids. The CDR3 protein is CASSQDRAGTYEQYF. The CDR3 bases are TGCGCCAGCAGCCAAGATAGAGCAGGCACCTACGAGCAGTACTTC.

This clone has only one observation. This chain links TRBV19 with TRBJ1-4; 8 bases line up with TRBD1. Germline V lookup: CDR1 LNHDA, CDR2 SQIVND (reference sequence). J was trimmed by 5 bases and V by 5 bases; bases with no gene match: 4. The CDR3 is 14 residues long. The CDR3 nucleotides read TGTGCCAGTAGTGTACAGGGGGGAAATGAAAAACTGTTTTTT. It codes for CASSVQGGNEKLFF.

V gene TRBV13 combines with J gene TRBJ2-4; TRBD1 matches at 7 bases. J lost 8 bases, V lost 5 bases, and 12 bases had no gene match. The germline CDR1 and CDR2 sequences are PRHDT and FYEKMQ (reference sequence). The CDR3 length is 15 residues. The CDR3 spells CASSTPGQRFDIQYF. The CDR3 DNA sequence: TGTGCCAGCAGCACGCCGGGACAGAGATTTGACATTCAGTACTTC.

V gene TRBV30 combines with J gene TRBJ2-7; possibly TRBD2 for D (6 bases). The germline CDR1 and CDR2 sequences are GTSNPN and SVGIG (reference sequence). V shed 3 bases and J shed 2 bases, with 17 bases lying between them. This CDR3 spans 15 amino acids. CDR3 region: CAWSRGGPSPYEQYF. The DNA for the CDR3 is TGTGCCTGGAGCCGGGGAGGCCCGAGCCCCTACGAGCAGTACTTC. The complete variable domain, with remaining parts taken from reference TRBV30 and TRBJ2-7, reads SQTIHQWPATLVQPVGSPLSLECTVEGTSNPNLYWYRQAAGRGLQLLFYSVGIGQISSEVPQNLSASRPQDRQFILSSKKLLLSDSGFYLCAWSRGGPSPYEQYFGPGTRLTVT.

The rearrangement uses TRBV7-3 and TRBJ2-3; D not resolved. CDR1 is SGHTA, CDR2 FQGTGA, per germline. V was clipped by 1 base and J by 0 bases, with 8 bases between them. CDR3 length equals 15 residues. CDR3 DNA: TGTGCCAGCAGCTTAAGTGTTTCTAGCACAGATACGCAGTATTTT. Residues: CASSLSVSSTDTQYF.

V and J are TRBV24-1 and TRBJ1-6; D is uncertain. Trimming stripped 1 base from V and 15 bases from J, with 18 bases between. Looked up from germline, CDR1 is KGHDR and CDR2 is SFDVKD. This CDR3 comprises 15 residues. The CDR3 DNA is TGTGCCACCAGTGATTTTAGAGGACCCAAGGCGGGCCTCCACTTT. It codes for CATSDFRGPKAGLHF.

V usage is TRBV7-2 and J usage is TRBJ2-7; 7 nucleotides line up with TRBD2. Germline CDR1 reads SGHTA; CDR2 reads FQGNSA. Unmatched junction bases numbered 15, after V lost 5 bases and J lost 2 bases. The CDR3 runs 17 residues. The CDR3 DNA is TGTGCCAGCAGCGCGGGACTATTGGGAGGGTCCACCTACGAGCAGTACTTC. It is translated as CASSAGLLGGSTYEQYF.